This T cell receptor beta chain was captured in a study of PD-1 blockade in classical Hodgkin lymphoma. Data came from immunoSEQ multiplex PCR; TCRdb stores just in-frame clones and leaves some out. Here the sample spans 25,000 to 35,000 clones, over 75% being singletons. Time point here: cycle 4 day 1 (C4D1), after five to seven weeks of nivolumab. Each patient's relapse followed autologous stem cell transplantation, and brentuximab vedotin exposure varied. Classifying best responses yielded complete response, partial response or progressive disease. This TCR was recovered from a human donor with classical Hodgkin lymphoma. The sequencing used peripheral blood mononuclear cells (PBMCs), collected before the fourth cycle of nivolumab.

In DNA form, the CDR3 reads TGTGCCAGTAGTATAGTGTTGGGACAGGCCAATCAGCCCCAGCATTTT. Its protein product is CASSIVLGQANQPQHF. The chain has TRBV19 and TRBJ1-5; 8 bases line up with TRBD1. The CDR3 runs to 16 residues. CDR1 LNHDA and CDR2 SQIVND come from the germline V gene (reference sequence). Trimming cost V 1 base and J 3 bases; bases outside gene matches: 5. The whole variable domain, remainder taken from reference TRBV19 and TRBJ1-5, is DGGITQSPKYLFRKEGQNVTLSCEQNLNHDAMYWYRQDPGQGLRLIYYSQIVNDFQKGDIAEGYSVSREKKESFPLTVTSAQKNPTAFYLCASSIVLGQANQPQHFGDGTRLSIL.